The 14 T cell receptor beta chains listed next were all sequenced from one sample in a study of OX40 agonist ivuxolimab in advanced cancers. Method: immunoSEQ multiplex PCR; TCRdb's copy keeps in-frame clones and lacks some. The data hold 41,000 or so clones, with approximately 86% observed a single time. Specimen: CD4+ or CD8+ T cells sorted from blood, collected in a trial of the OX40 agonist ivuxolimab. Receptor source: an adult with an advanced solid tumor such as melanoma, head and neck, liver or kidney cancer.

This clone was detected only once. The rearrangement links TRBV11-2 to TRBJ2-3, with D unresolved. Germline values: CDR1 SGHAT, CDR2 FQNNGV. The CDR3 loop spans 13 amino acids. V was cut by 2 bases and J by 2 bases, with 5 bases left in between. The CDR3 DNA is TGTGCCAGCAGCTTATTACACACAGATACGCAGTATTTT. Encoded protein: CASSLLHTDTQYF.

This clone has ten or more counts. The V gene is TRBV12-2, the J gene TRBJ2-1. TRBV12-2 is marked as a pseudogene. The CDR3 contains 15 residues. The CDR3 spells CASRLGLLRTYEQFF. The CDR3 region has the DNA TGTGCAAGTCGCTTGGGCCTACTACGCACGTATGAGCAGTTCTTC.

The V call is TRBV7-9, the J call TRBJ2-7; 10 nucleotides align to TRBD2. CDR3 length: 16 residues. The V and J ends lost 1 base and 4 bases, in that order; junction bases with no gene match: 7. CDR1 is SEHNR and CDR2 is FQNEAQ in the germline V gene (reference sequence). CDR3: CASSLEESGGAYEQYF. The CDR3, as DNA: TGTGCCAGCAGCTTAGAGGAGAGCGGGGGGGCGTACGAGCAGTACTTC.

V gene TRBV19 combines with J gene TRBJ2-2; D not certain. This CDR3 spans 14 amino acids. Germline V gene sequence: CDR1 LNHDA, CDR2 SQIVND (reference sequence). Trimming removed 3 bases at V and 0 bases at J, with 5 bases between. The CDR3 nucleotides are TGTGCCAGTAGTATTCGCACGAACACCGGGGAGCTGTTTTTT. Encoded protein: CASSIRTNTGELFF. The complete variable domain, with remaining parts taken from reference TRBV19 and TRBJ2-2, reads DGGITQSPKYLFRKEGQNVTLSCEQNLNHDAMYWYRQDPGQGLRLIYYSQIVNDFQKGDIAEGYSVSREKKESFPLTVTSAQKNPTAFYLCASSIRTNTGELFFGEGSRLTVL.

V usage is TRBV6-5 and J usage is TRBJ2-3; D is unclear. With 8 bases removed from V and 1 base from J, the gap between germline ends came to 10 bases. This CDR3 has 13 amino acids. In germline, CDR1 is MNHEY, CDR2 SVGAGI. The CDR3 sequence is CASRLDRTDTQYF. In DNA, the CDR3 is TGTGCCAGCCGCCTGGACCGCACAGATACGCAGTATTTT.

The chain is built from TRBV7-8 and TRBJ2-2; no reliable D call. Germline V gene sequence: CDR1 SGHVS, CDR2 FQNEAQ. V was clipped by 5 bases and J by 13 bases, with 17 bases between them. CDR3 length: 13 residues. The CDR3 DNA reads as TGTGCCAGCAGCAACGACGTAGACTCGACGCTGTTTTTT. Protein sequence: CASSNDVDSTLFF.

The V call is TRBV7-9, the J call TRBJ1-1; no definite D call. The CDR3 consists of 12 residues. V lost 4 bases to trimming and J lost 3 bases, with 6 bases between them. Per the germline V gene, CDR1 is SEHNR and CDR2 is FQNEAQ (reference sequence). The CDR3, as DNA: TGTGCCAGCAGCTACCAAGACACTGAAGCTTTCTTT. This sequence encodes CASSYQDTEAFF.

The chain recombines TRBV30 with TRBJ2-3; D uncertain. CDR3 length: 15 amino acids. Germline V gene data show CDR1 as GTSNPN and CDR2 as SVGIG (reference sequence). V dropped 1 base and J dropped 0 bases, with 11 bases sitting between them. The CDR3 loop is CAWSEMTPSTDTQYF. CDR3 sequence (DNA): TGTGCCTGGAGTGAAATGACCCCCAGCACAGATACGCAGTATTTT.

The chain couples TRBV5-8 to TRBJ1-5; D perhaps matches TRBD1 (5 bases). The V end was cut by 0 bases, the J end by 6 bases, with 10 bases between. Germline values: CDR1 SGHTS, CDR2 YDEGEE. The CDR3 totals 14 residues. The CDR3 DNA sequence: TGTGCCAGCAGCTTGGATGGGGGGATTCAGCCCCAGCATTTT. Protein sequence: CASSLDGGIQPQHF.

The chain has TRBV9 and TRBJ2-7, with TRBD2 matching over 9 bases. The CDR3 has 15 residues. Germline V gives CDR1 SGDLS, CDR2 YYNGEE. Losses at the gene ends were 1 base for V and 0 bases for J; bases not matched to a gene: 2. In DNA form, the CDR3 reads TGTGCCAGCAGCGTAAGTAGCGGGGGCTCCTACGAGCAGTACTTC. Protein: CASSVSSGGSYEQYF.

The chain links TRBV7-9 to TRBJ2-7, with 13 bases that match TRBD2. This CDR3 has 15 amino acids. After removal of 1 base from V and 7 bases from J, the junction contained 4 bases not matched to a gene. Germline V gives CDR1 SEHNR, CDR2 FQNEAQ (reference sequence). The CDR3, as DNA: TGTGCCAGCAGCTTAGGAGGGGGACTAGCGGGGGAGCAGTACTTC. Translated, it gives CASSLGGGLAGEQYF.

The chain is built from TRBV7-9 and TRBJ1-3; D gene unclear. The CDR3 contains 13 residues. Between the trimmed V and J ends, which lost 1 base and 4 bases, there was a span of 5 bases. In germline, CDR1 is SEHNR, CDR2 FQNEAQ (reference sequence). CDR3 loop: CASSLVYGNTIYF. The DNA of the CDR3 is TGTGCCAGCAGCTTAGTTTACGGAAACACCATATATTTT.

The V gene is TRBV2, the J gene TRBJ2-2, with 7 nucleotides matching TRBD1. This CDR3 is built from 13 residues. J gave up 7 bases and V 6 bases, and 5 bases lay outside the gene matches. Looked up from germline, CDR1 is SNHLY and CDR2 is FYNNEI. The CDR3 bases are TGTGCCAGCAGAGAAACAGGGGACGGGGAGCTGTTTTTT. Translated, it gives CASRETGDGELFF.

The count of this clone is one. The chain joins TRBV29-1 to TRBJ1-4, with 8 bases aligning to TRBD1. V trimming: 1 base; J trimming: 7 bases; junction bases outside the gene matches: 2. In germline, CDR1 is SQVTM, CDR2 ANQGSEA. The CDR3 spans 13 residues. The CDR3 region has the DNA TGCAGCGTTGAAGGGGACAGGAGTGAAAAACTGTTTTTT. The encoded protein is CSVEGDRSEKLFF.